These 25 T cell receptor beta chains came from one sample sequenced in a study of blood T cell repertoires in COVID-19. Sequencing was performed with immunoSEQ multiplex PCR; in TCRdb, only in-frame clones are kept and a portion is missing. This sample has some 230,000 clones; about nine tenths occur once, and the top ten carry around 2.2%. The source material was peripheral blood. The receptors originated from a man younger than 45 who had recovered from COVID-19.

This rearrangement joins TRBV3-1 (or the pseudogene TRBV3-2) to TRBJ2-7; 9 bases are shared with TRBD1. CDR1 is LGHDT, CDR2 YNNKEL, per germline (reference sequence). After removal of 5 bases from V and 1 base from J, the junction contained 3 bases not matched to a gene. This CDR3 has 14 amino acids. This chain's CDR3 is CASSLGQGSYEQYF. In DNA, the CDR3 is TGTGCCAGCAGCTTGGGACAGGGATCCTACGAGCAGTACTTC.

The V call is TRBV10-2, the J call TRBJ1-1; possibly TRBD1 for D (6 bases). The V gene lost 6 bases and the J gene lost 0 bases, with 8 bases spanning the gap. The length of the CDR3 is 13 residues. Germline CDR1 is WSHSY and CDR2 is SAAADI. CDR3 protein: CASRGQMNTEAFF. CDR3 in DNA: TGCGCCAGCAGGGGACAAATGAACACTGAAGCTTTCTTT.

This chain connects TRBV27 to TRBJ2-5; tentatively, D is TRBD2 (5 bases). Germline V CDR1 and CDR2: MNHEY, SMNVEV (reference sequence). The CDR3 covers 16 residues. V lost 3 bases, J lost 0 bases, and 14 bases lay in between. The CDR3 region is CASSFTYYGNQETQYF. CDR3 DNA sequence: TGTGCCAGCAGTTTTACCTACTACGGGAACCAAGAGACCCAGTACTTC.

This sequence joins TRBV29-1 and TRBJ1-2; D unclear. From germline, CDR1 is SQVTM and CDR2 ANQGSEA. Trimming cost V 0 bases and J 7 bases, with 9 bases left between them. The CDR3 length is 12 residues. CDR3 sequence reads: CSVEEALGGYTF. The CDR3 nucleotides are TGCAGCGTTGAAGAGGCTCTAGGTGGCTACACCTTC.

The V call is TRBV2, the J call TRBJ2-2, with D hard to call. The CDR3 runs to 15 residues. V gave up 8 bases and J gave up 3 bases, with 16 bases separating them. The germline gives CDR1 SNHLY, CDR2 FYNNEI. CDR3: CASQWRLMDTGELFF. CDR3 coding DNA: TGTGCCAGCCAATGGCGGTTAATGGACACCGGGGAGCTGTTTTTT.

The chain uses TRBV5-4 and TRBJ2-7; 7 nucleotides line up with TRBD2. There are 17 residues in the CDR3. The V gene's germline CDR1 is SGHNT and CDR2 YYREEE (reference sequence). The ends lost 10 bases at V and 0 bases at J; junction bases unmatched: 19. In nucleotides, the CDR3 is TGTGCCTCCGGGAGGAGGGGCGGATCAATAAGCTCCTACGAGCAGTACTTC. It translates to CASGRRGGSISSYEQYF.

The CDR3 protein is CASSGQGRWETQYF. The CDR3 DNA follows: TGTGCCAGTAGTGGACAGGGGCGCTGGGAGACCCAGTACTTC. This chain joins TRBV19 and TRBJ2-5, with 9 nucleotides matching TRBD1. Germline V gene sequence: CDR1 LNHDA, CDR2 SQIVND (reference sequence). The CDR3 has 14 amino acids. V lost 5 bases and J lost 5; bases outside the gene matches: 6.

The V gene is TRBV5-6, the J gene TRBJ1-1; possibly TRBD1 for D (5 bases). V was trimmed by 2 bases and J by 1 base, leaving 12 bases between them. CDR3 length: 15 amino acids. From germline, CDR1 is SGHDT and CDR2 YYEEEE. The CDR3: CASSFGGWRNTEAFF. CDR3 DNA: TGTGCCAGCAGCTTTGGGGGGTGGAGGAACACTGAAGCTTTCTTT.

The chain combines TRBV5-1 with TRBJ2-3; unclear D gene. Trimming removed 0 bases from V and 4 bases from J, with 15 bases in between. In germline, CDR1 is SGHRS, CDR2 YFSETQ. The CDR3 is made up of 16 amino acids. The CDR3 reads CASSLAPILQADTQYF. Written as DNA, the CDR3 is TGCGCCAGCAGCTTGGCCCCCATCTTGCAGGCAGATACGCAGTATTTT.

The chain uses TRBV5-4 and TRBJ1-2; TRBD1 aligns across 11 bases. Trimming at V came to 4 bases and at J to 8 bases, leaving 7 bases not matched to a gene. The CDR3 has 14 residues. Germline loops: CDR1 SGHNT, CDR2 YYREEE (reference sequence). CDR3 DNA sequence: TGTGCCAGCAGCGATAGGACAGGGGGCTGGGGCTACACCTTC. Residues: CASSDRTGGWGYTF.

The chain links TRBV6-5 to TRBJ1-2; D is unresolved. The CDR3 spans 12 residues. CDR1 MNHEY and CDR2 SVGAGI come from the germline V gene. Trimming took off 8 bases at V and 4 bases at J, with 11 bases between the two ends. The CDR3 DNA is TGTGCCAGCCAAATAACAAGCTATGGCTACACCTTC. Translation: CASQITSYGYTF.

This sequence joins TRBV6-5 and TRBJ2-1; a weak D match, TRBD2 (5 bases). V dropped 8 bases and J dropped 5 bases, with 13 bases sitting between them. CDR3 length: 13 residues. Germline CDR1 and CDR2: MNHEY and SVGAGI. Written as DNA, the CDR3 is TGTGCCAGCCGGGGTAATCTCCACAATGAGCAGTTCTTC. Its protein product is CASRGNLHNEQFF.

The CDR3 spells CASSLAGRGQTDKNIQYF. For the CDR3, the DNA is TGCGCCAGCAGCTTGGCCGGGCGAGGACAGACAGACAAAAACATTCAGTACTTC. The rearrangement uses TRBV5-1 and TRBJ2-4, with D perhaps matching TRBD1 (6 bases). Trimming removed 0 bases at V and 3 bases at J, with 19 bases between. The germline V gene encodes CDR1 SGHRS and CDR2 YFSETQ. The length of the CDR3 is 18 residues.

The chain has TRBV7-9 and TRBJ2-7, with D uncertain. The V gene's germline CDR1 is SEHNR and CDR2 FQNEAQ (reference sequence). V was shortened by 5 bases and J by 0 bases, with 11 bases between the two germline ends. The CDR3 totals 14 residues. The CDR3 nucleotides read TGTGCCAGCAGCCGCCCCAGCGCCTCCTACGAGCAGTACTTC. Translated, it gives CASSRPSASYEQYF.

This sequence joins TRBV7-2 and TRBJ1-3, with D maybe TRBD1 (5 bases). Trimming pared 1 base from V and 0 bases from J, leaving 10 bases between. This CDR3 comprises 16 residues. Germline V gene sequence: CDR1 SGHTA, CDR2 FQGNSA. The CDR3: CASSLDSGTSGNTIYF. CDR3 DNA: TGTGCCAGCAGCTTAGACAGCGGGACCTCTGGAAACACCATATATTTT.

The chain joins TRBV9 to TRBJ2-3; D ambiguous. Deletions cut 0 bases from V and 6 bases from J, with 5 bases between. CDR3 length: 12 amino acids. CDR1 is SGDLS, CDR2 YYNGEE, per germline. CDR3 in amino acids: CASSVVLDTQYF. As DNA, the CDR3 is TGTGCCAGCAGCGTAGTCCTCGATACGCAGTATTTT.

A few counts support this clone. The chain uses TRBV29-1 and TRBJ2-1; D not resolved. The germline CDR1 and CDR2 sequences are SQVTM and ANQGSEA. There are 12 residues in the CDR3. V was clipped by 2 bases and J by 8 bases, with 10 bases between them. The CDR3 protein is CSVEIVRDEQFF. DNA of the CDR3: TGCAGCGTTGAAATAGTCCGGGATGAGCAGTTCTTC.

The V gene is TRBV6-2 or TRBV6-3, the J gene TRBJ1-1; the D gene is possibly TRBD1 (6 bases). The germline V gene has CDR1 MNHEY and CDR2 SVGEGT. The CDR3 totals 15 residues. V was clipped by 6 bases and J by 4 bases, with 18 bases between them. The CDR3 spells CASSPQGLLVTEAFF. The DNA for the CDR3 is TGTGCCAGCAGCCCACAGGGCTTACTAGTCACTGAAGCTTTCTTT.

The CDR3 loop is CASRFDRPGFF. DNA for the CDR3: TGTGCCAGCAGATTTGACAGACCGGGGTTTTTT. The V call is TRBV2, the J call TRBJ1-4, with TRBD1 as a possible D gene (5 bases). Trimming took off 6 bases at V and 16 bases at J, with 15 bases between the two ends. Looked up from germline, CDR1 is SNHLY and CDR2 is FYNNEI. The CDR3 runs 11 residues.

The J gene is TRBJ2-4, the V gene TRBV27; 7 bases align to TRBD1. V was pared by 7 bases and J by 6 bases, with 6 bases of the junction left unmatched. CDR1 is MNHEY, CDR2 SMNVEV, per germline (reference sequence). This CDR3 region has 13 residues. The CDR3 spells CASIGDSGNIQYF. CDR3 in DNA: TGTGCCAGCATCGGGGACAGCGGAAACATTCAGTACTTC.

This chain links TRBV3-1 (or the pseudogene TRBV3-2) with TRBJ1-1; TRBD1 is a possible D gene (6 bases). The germline V gene encodes CDR1 LGHDT and CDR2 YNNKEL (reference sequence). This CDR3 comprises 14 residues. Trimming pared 2 bases from V and 6 bases from J, leaving 13 bases between. DNA of the CDR3: TGTGCCAGCAGCCAAAGCCACACAGGGTCTGAAGCTTTCTTT. It specifies CASSQSHTGSEAFF.

Regarding this clone: The junction differs from germline at one of its ends, possibly a read error. The chain combines TRBV6-1 with TRBJ2-3; 10 positions agree with TRBD1. In germline, CDR1 is MNHNS, CDR2 SASEGT. This CDR3 has 16 amino acids. In nucleotides, the CDR3 is TGTGCCGGCAGTGAAGGGACAGGGGTTGGCACAGATACGCAGTATTTT. Translated: CAGSEGTGVGTDTQYF.

This sequence joins TRBV27 and TRBJ2-2; perhaps TRBD2 as D (6 bases). Germline V gene data show CDR1 as MNHEY and CDR2 as SMNVEV (reference sequence). This CDR3 is 13 amino acids long. Trimming shortened V by 10 bases and J by 6 bases, and 15 bases separated the two germline ends. CDR3 in DNA: TGTGCCACCGGGGGACTCCGGCCCGGGGAGCTGTTTTTT. It specifies CATGGLRPGELFF.

The CDR3 coding sequence is TGTGCCACCCAAGACAGGGGGTTTTCAGGGGAGCAGTTCTTC. Its protein product is CATQDRGFSGEQFF. The rearrangement joins TRBV10-3 to TRBJ2-1, with 9 bases fitting TRBD1. The CDR3 length is 14 residues. Unmatched junction bases numbered 14, after V lost 10 bases and J lost 10 bases. Germline CDR1 is ENHRY and CDR2 is SYGVKD.

This chain links TRBV6-5 with TRBJ2-7, with 7 bases lining up with TRBD1. V lost 5 bases and J lost 4; bases outside the gene matches: 5. CDR1 is MNHEY, CDR2 SVGAGI, per germline. This CDR3 region has 13 residues. Here the CDR3 reads CASSTTGQYEQYF. The CDR3 coding sequence is TGTGCCAGCAGTACGACAGGGCAGTACGAGCAGTACTTC.